This is a list of T cell receptor beta chains from one sample in a study of molecular identifiers for immune sequencing clone quantification. TCRdb re-derived calls from the PCR reads in MiXCR, one entry per CDR3 protein. The repertoire includes under 800,000 distinct CDR3 sequences, roughly 25% of them detected once, and about 0.84% sits in the top ten. The sequenced sample was naive CD8+ T cells from blood, with Jurkat cell RNA spiked in. The receptors originated from a human donor in good health. Some libraries in this study had Jurkat cell RNA spiked in. The CDR3 runs from the conserved cysteine through the conserved F or W. A D gene is named only where the DNA matches it firmly. Clone size is given for some rows only: seen once, a few or many times, or a class if the clone is expanded.

d_call	clone_size	v_call	j_call	cdr3_nt	cdr3_aa
NA	many	TRBV7-9	TRBJ2-5	TGTGCCAGCAGCCCGACAGTTAGGTCCGAGACCCAGTACTTC	CASSPTVRSETQYF
NA	NA	TRBV12-3/TRBV12-4	TRBJ1-3	TGTGCCAGCAGTACCGGACCGAGCTCTGGAAACACCATATATTTT	CASSTGPSSGNTIYF
NA	NA	TRBV12-5	TRBJ1-1	TGTGCTAGCTGGTTCCCTTTCGGCGGGATCACTGAAGCTTTCTTT	CASWFPFGGITEAFF
NA	NA	TRBV19	TRBJ2-3	TGTGCCACCGGGGACTGGGGGGCGAAAGATACGCAGTATTTT	CATGDWGAKDTQYF
NA	NA	TRBV7-9	TRBJ1-3	TGTGCCCTCGTTTTCGGAACAACCATATATTTT	CALVFGTTIYF
TRBD2	NA	TRBV7-6	TRBJ2-7	TGTGCCAGCAGCTTAGAAGCTAGCGGAATATCCTACGAGCAGTACTTC	CASSLEASGISYEQYF
NA	many	TRBV2	TRBJ2-7	TGTGCCAGCAGTCAACCCGGGGGTTTGGACTACGAGCAGTACTTC	CASSQPGGLDYEQYF
NA	few	TRBV2	TRBJ1-1	TGTGCCAGCAGCGATAGGGGGATGAACACTGAAGCTTTCTTT	CASSDRGMNTEAFF
TRBD1	NA	TRBV20-1	TRBJ1-2	TGCAGTGCTAGAGATGGGGGACAGCCTATTAACTATGGCTACACCTTC	CSARDGGQPINYGYTF
NA	few	TRBV4-1	TRBJ2-1	TGCGCCAGCAGCCAAGATGTTTGGCAGGGGTATGAGCAGTTCTTC	CASSQDVWQGYEQFF
NA	many	TRBV28	TRBJ2-7	TGTGCCAGCAGCCATCGGGACAACTACGAGCAGTACTTC	CASSHRDNYEQYF
TRBD2	few	TRBV29-1	TRBJ2-1	TGCAGCGCAGAAGCGCTTCTAGCGGGGACCTACAATGAGCAGTTCTTC	CSAEALLAGTYNEQFF
NA	many	TRBV9	TRBJ2-2	TGTGCCAGCAGCGTAACACACACCGGGGAGCTGTTTTTT	CASSVTHTGELFF
NA	many	TRBV7-2	TRBJ2-3	TGTGCCAGCAGCAAAGGGACTTTAAGCACAGATACGCAGTATTTT	CASSKGTLSTDTQYF
NA	few	TRBV4-3	TRBJ2-1	TGCGCCAGCAGCCAAGATGAAGTTTTCTATGAGCAGTTCTTC	CASSQDEVFYEQFF
NA	NA	TRBV12-3/TRBV12-4	TRBJ2-2	TGTGCCAGCAGTTTTTTCGGGGAGCTGTTTTTT	CASSFFGELFF
NA	NA	TRBV27	TRBJ2-1	TGTGCCAGCAGTTTAAGCAGTCACAATGAGCAGTTCTTC	CASSLSSHNEQFF